The 27 T cell receptor beta chains presented below share a single source sample, sequenced in a study of technical replicates of blood from a handful of donors. Produced via immunoSEQ multiplex PCR; TCRdb's table is partial and in-frame only. This sample has tens of thousands of clones, with 90% to 95% found just once. The sequenced material came from T cells isolated from PBMCs. The receptors derive from a human donor in good health.

The V gene is TRBV7-4, the J gene TRBJ1-1; tentatively, D is TRBD1 (6 bases). CDR3 length equals 15 residues. V lost 5 bases, J lost 7 bases, and 20 bases lay in between. From germline, CDR1 is SGHVT and CDR2 SQSDAQ. The CDR3, as DNA: TGTGCCAGCAGCGATATCCTAACGCACAGGGTTGAAGCTTTCTTT. Its protein is CASSDILTHRVEAFF.

The chain carries TRBV2 and TRBJ1-5; tentatively, D is TRBD1 (6 bases). Germline V lookup: CDR1 SNHLY, CDR2 FYNNEI. The length of the CDR3 is 14 residues. V was clipped by 4 bases and J by 12 bases, with 19 bases between them. CDR3 bases: TGTGCCAGCAGTGGGAACAGGGAAATTGTGGTCCAGCATTTT. Protein sequence: CASSGNREIVVQHF.

The chain carries TRBV19 and TRBJ2-5, with 11 bases matching TRBD1. The CDR3 totals 15 residues. The V and J ends lost 5 bases and 3 bases, in that order; junction bases with no gene match: 5. Germline V CDR1 and CDR2: LNHDA, SQIVND (reference sequence). The CDR3 is CASSSPGQGEETQYF. In DNA, the CDR3 is TGTGCCAGTAGTTCCCCGGGACAGGGGGAAGAGACCCAGTACTTC.

The genes are TRBV21-1 and TRBJ1-5; TRBD1 reflects the table's D call only, with no check against the DNA. TRBV21-1 is reported as a pseudogene. The CDR3 is made up of 13 amino acids. The CDR3 sequence is CASWQGSNQPQHF. The CDR3 DNA follows: TGTGCCAGCTGGCAGGGCAGCAATCAGCCCCAGCATTTT.

This chain links TRBV14 with TRBJ2-3, with 8 bases matching TRBD1. Germline assignment: CDR1 SGHDN and CDR2 FVKESK. This CDR3 is built from 16 residues. V trimming: 1 base; J trimming: 8 bases; junction bases outside the gene matches: 11. The DNA of the CDR3 is TGTGCCAGCAGCCAAGGTGGGACAGGACCCTGGACTACGCAGTATTTT. It is translated as CASSQGGTGPWTTQYF.

V and J are TRBV7-3 and TRBJ1-2; possibly TRBD1 for D (6 bases). CDR3 length: 17 amino acids. Germline CDR1 and CDR2: SGHTA and FQGTGA. V was trimmed by 1 base and J by 7 bases, leaving 22 bases between them. The CDR3 spells CASSLRGGLVGAPGYTF. CDR3 nucleotides: TGTGCCAGCAGCTTAAGAGGCGGGCTGGTGGGGGCCCCTGGCTACACCTTC.

The chain employs TRBV10-3 and TRBJ2-1; 10 bases fit TRBD2. Trimming took 5 bases from V and 3 from J; bases not matched to a gene: 7. CDR1 and CDR2 from the germline V gene are ENHRY and SYGVKD. The CDR3 has 16 amino acids. CDR3 bases: TGTGCCATCAGTACGCAGCGGGAGGGTCACTACAATGAGCAGTTCTTC. Amino acids: CAISTQREGHYNEQFF.

V is TRBV9 and J is TRBJ2-3; weak D call: TRBD2 (6 bases). The V gene lost 1 base and the J gene lost 2 bases, with 11 bases spanning the gap. Germline lookup yields CDR1 SGDLS and CDR2 YYNGEE. CDR3 length equals 15 residues. CDR3 region: CASSVRDLLTDTQYF. The DNA for the CDR3 is TGTGCCAGCAGCGTACGGGACTTACTCACAGATACGCAGTATTTT.

The V and J genes are TRBV11-2 and TRBJ2-7; D might be TRBD2 (6 bases). CDR3 size: 18 residues. Germline V gives CDR1 SGHAT, CDR2 FQNNGV. The V end lost 0 bases, the J end lost 4 bases, and 22 bases lay between the germline ends. Here the CDR3 DNA reads TGTGCCAGCAGCTTAGACATACAAAGACCGGGAGTTTCATACGAGCAGTACTTC. Its protein is CASSLDIQRPGVSYEQYF.

The CDR3 DNA follows: TGTGCCAGCAGTGCACCGGGAGAGACCCAGTACTTC. Protein: CASSAPGETQYF. The rearrangement uses TRBV6-1 and TRBJ2-5, with D unclear. Germline-derived CDR1 and CDR2 are MNHNS and SASEGT. The CDR3 has 12 amino acids. V was cut by 4 bases and J by 4 bases, with 7 bases left in between.

CDR3 DNA: TGCAGCGTTGAAAAAGGGAGAGAACTCGAGACCCAGTACTTC. It is translated as CSVEKGRELETQYF. This chain joins TRBV29-1 and TRBJ2-5; TRBD2 is a possible D gene (5 bases). Trimming shortened V by 2 bases and J by 5 bases, and 15 bases separated the two germline ends. CDR3 length: 14 amino acids. Germline assignment: CDR1 SQVTM and CDR2 ANQGSEA.

The chain employs TRBV28 and TRBJ2-7, with no clear D. Germline lookup yields CDR1 MDHEN and CDR2 SYDVKM. V was cut by 2 bases and J by 9 bases, with 11 bases left in between. The CDR3 runs to 12 residues. The CDR3 sequence: CASSLDRAVQYF. In DNA, the CDR3 is TGTGCCAGCAGTTTAGACCGTGCGGTGCAGTACTTC.

The chain combines TRBV29-1 with TRBJ1-1; D remains ambiguous. The V and J ends lost 6 bases and 1 base respectively, with 3 bases between them. Germline-derived CDR1 and CDR2 are SQVTM and ANQGSEA. This CDR3 has 10 residues. The CDR3 spells CSVQNTEAFF. The CDR3 nucleotides read TGCAGCGTACAGAACACTGAAGCTTTCTTT.

This clone appeared once. The chain is built from TRBV9 and TRBJ1-2, with D possibly TRBD1 on 6 matching bases. This CDR3 region has 12 residues. V was pared by 4 bases and J by 7 bases, with 11 bases between. CDR1 and CDR2 (germline): SGDLS, YYNGEE. Written as DNA, the CDR3 is TGTGCCAGCAGCCCTGGGGGCCCTGGCTACACCTTC. It codes for CASSPGGPGYTF.

The chain is built from TRBV27 and TRBJ2-5; D is possibly TRBD2 (6 bases). The germline V gene has CDR1 MNHEY and CDR2 SMNVEV (reference sequence). V lost 0 bases, J lost 4 bases, and 6 bases lay in between. This CDR3 is 13 amino acids long. This chain's CDR3 is CASSLSGGETQYF. The CDR3 nucleotides read TGTGCCAGCAGTTTATCCGGGGGAGAGACCCAGTACTTC.

The count of this clone is one. The gene calls are TRBV7-9 and TRBJ1-3; TRBD1 matches 7 bases. Germline lookup yields CDR1 SEHNR and CDR2 FQNEAQ (reference sequence). The CDR3 loop spans 15 amino acids. The V and J ends lost 3 bases and 2 bases, in that order; junction bases with no gene match: 4. CDR3 amino acids: CASSLGQNPGNTIYF. In nucleotides, the CDR3 is TGTGCCAGCAGCTTGGGACAGAACCCTGGAAACACCATATATTTT.

The V and J genes are TRBV19 and TRBJ2-5; TRBD2 is a possible D gene (6 bases). There are 12 residues in the CDR3. V lost 10 bases, J lost 5 bases, and 14 bases lay in between. CDR1 is LNHDA, CDR2 SQIVND, per germline (reference sequence). The CDR3 region has the DNA TGTGCCACCCGGAGGGGAGGCGAGACCCAGTACTTC. Protein sequence: CATRRGGETQYF.

This chain connects TRBV25-1 to TRBJ1-5; D is possibly TRBD1 (6 bases). Germline values: CDR1 MGHDK, CDR2 SYGVNS. The V end lost 8 bases, the J end lost 2 bases, and 13 bases lay between the germline ends. This CDR3 has 14 residues. CDR3 sequence reads: CASRGAGGNQPQHF. The CDR3 DNA follows: TGTGCCAGCCGGGGGGCAGGAGGCAATCAGCCCCAGCATTTT.

The V gene is TRBV2, the J gene TRBJ1-4; the D is unclear. The germline CDR1 and CDR2 sequences are SNHLY and FYNNEI. Trimming pared 1 base from V and 12 bases from J, leaving 12 bases between. This CDR3 contains 13 residues. CDR3 loop: CASSEGATFELFF. CDR3 nucleotides: TGTGCCAGCAGTGAAGGGGCGACGTTTGAACTGTTTTTT.

The gene calls are TRBV5-1 and TRBJ2-7; maybe TRBD2 (6 bases). Between the trimmed V and J ends, which lost 3 bases and 6 bases, there was a span of 19 bases. Germline CDR1 reads SGHRS; CDR2 reads YFSETQ. The CDR3 sequence is 15 residues long. CDR3 nucleotides: TGCGCCAGCAGCTCCATTACGGTGGCGGAGGGCGAGCAGTACTTC. Protein product: CASSSITVAEGEQYF.

The gene calls are TRBV7-3 and TRBJ2-1; D is ambiguous. Looked up from germline, CDR1 is SGHTA and CDR2 is FQGTGA. V lost 0 bases, J lost 7 bases, and 10 bases lay in between. This CDR3 has 14 amino acids. CDR3 DNA sequence: TGTGCCAGCAGCTTAACTGGCGGAGTGAATGAGCAGTTCTTC. Translating gives CASSLTGGVNEQFF.

This clone was counted only a few times. The chain combines TRBV30 with TRBJ1-1, with D uncertain. The CDR3 is 13 residues long. Germline-derived CDR1 and CDR2 are GTSNPN and SVGIG (reference sequence). Trimming took off 5 bases at V and 0 bases at J, with 10 bases between the two ends. CDR3: CAWGALLNTEAFF. As DNA, the CDR3 is TGTGCCTGGGGAGCACTCCTGAACACTGAAGCTTTCTTT.

This clone was found once. This rearrangement joins TRBV25-1 to TRBJ2-5; D is unresolved. Trimming left V 3 bases short and J 5 bases short, with 10 bases between. There are 13 residues in the CDR3. In germline, CDR1 is MGHDK, CDR2 SYGVNS. The CDR3 region is CASSELTVETQYF. CDR3 nucleotides: TGTGCCAGCAGTGAGTTAACGGTCGAGACCCAGTACTTC.

The rearrangement uses TRBV29-1 and TRBJ1-5; possibly TRBD1 for D (6 bases). CDR1 and CDR2 (germline): SQVTM, ANQGSEA. The CDR3 consists of 13 residues. The ends were cut back, 5 bases at V and 2 bases at J, with 10 bases in the middle. The CDR3 loop reads CSVPDRCNQPQHF. Here the CDR3 DNA reads TGCAGCGTTCCGGACAGATGCAATCAGCCCCAGCATTTT.

The chain couples TRBV7-2 to TRBJ1-5; the D is unclear. Trimming removed 2 bases from V and 0 bases from J, with 2 bases in between. This CDR3 is built from 13 residues. Germline V gives CDR1 SGHTA, CDR2 FQGNSA. CDR3 protein: CASSLHSNQPQHF. The CDR3 DNA reads as TGTGCCAGCAGCTTACATAGCAATCAGCCCCAGCATTTT. Full variable domain (outside the CDR3, taken from reference TRBV7-2 and TRBJ1-5): GAGVSQSPSNKVTEKGKDVELRCDPISGHTALYWYRQSLGQGLEFLIYFQGNSAPDKSGLPSDRFSAERTGGSVSTLTIQRTQQEDSAVYLCASSLHSNQPQHFGDGTRLSIL.

There are a few counts of this clone. One junction end does not reproduce the germline sequence, and a read error may be involved. V usage is TRBV5-1 and J usage is TRBJ1-2, with D unclear. Germline V gene data show CDR1 as SGHRS and CDR2 as YFSETQ. The CDR3 has 14 amino acids. The CDR3 here is CASTLAADRYGYTF. The CDR3 DNA follows: TGCGCCAGCACCTTGGCCGCGGATCGCTATGGCTACACCTTC.

This clone has only one observation. The chain joins TRBV6-5 to TRBJ2-7; TRBD1 might be the D (6 bases). V lost 8 bases and J 8 bases, leaving 13 bases between the germline ends. The V gene's germline CDR1 is MNHEY and CDR2 SVGAGI. This CDR3 is 11 amino acids long. The CDR3 bases are TGTGCCAGCCGAAAGGGGGAAAAGCAGTACTTC. Protein product: CASRKGEKQYF.